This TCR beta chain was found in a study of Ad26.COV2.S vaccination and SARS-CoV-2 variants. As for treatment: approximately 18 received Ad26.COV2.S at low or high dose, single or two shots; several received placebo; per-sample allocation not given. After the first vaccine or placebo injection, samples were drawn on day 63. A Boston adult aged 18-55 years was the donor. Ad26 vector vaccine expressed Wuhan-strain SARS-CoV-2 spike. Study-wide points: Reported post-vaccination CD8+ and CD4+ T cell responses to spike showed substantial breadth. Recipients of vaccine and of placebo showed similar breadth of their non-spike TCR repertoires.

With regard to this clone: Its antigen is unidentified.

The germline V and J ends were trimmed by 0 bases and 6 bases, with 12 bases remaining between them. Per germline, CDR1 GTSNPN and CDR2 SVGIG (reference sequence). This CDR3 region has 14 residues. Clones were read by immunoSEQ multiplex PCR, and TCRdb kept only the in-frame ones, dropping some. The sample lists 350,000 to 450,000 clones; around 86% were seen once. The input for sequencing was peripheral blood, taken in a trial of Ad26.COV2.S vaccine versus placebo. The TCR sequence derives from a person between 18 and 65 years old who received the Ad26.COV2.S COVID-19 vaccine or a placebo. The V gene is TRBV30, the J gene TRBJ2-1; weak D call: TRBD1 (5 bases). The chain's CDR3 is CAWSVSQGGNEQFF. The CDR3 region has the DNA TGTGCCTGGAGTGTAAGCCAGGGTGGCAATGAGCAGTTCTTC.